These 10 T cell receptor beta chains were sequenced from one sample in a study of cytomegalovirus exposure and HLA in healthy donors. The PCR was carried out with 60 Vbeta primers and 13 Jbeta primers. The repertoire was sequenced with immunoSEQ multiplex PCR; TCRdb's copy has only in-frame clones and lacks some. The repertoire has 130,000 to 150,000 clones, 78% of them found once; the top ten carry 2.5% to 3.5%. Sequencing was performed on PBMCs. Every receptor here comes from a male donor in good health and CMV-seronegative.

This chain links TRBV11-3 with TRBJ2-2, with 7 bases identical to TRBD1. CDR1 and CDR2 from the germline V gene are SGHNT and YENEEA. The CDR3 runs to 15 residues. The V and J ends lost 3 bases and 6 bases, in that order; junction bases with no gene match: 7. CDR3 sequence reads: CASSLQTGIAGELFF. DNA of the CDR3: TGTGCCAGCAGCTTGCAGACAGGGATAGCCGGGGAGCTGTTTTTT.

This chain links TRBV7-8 with TRBJ1-2; 8 bases align to TRBD1. Germline V lookup: CDR1 SGHVS, CDR2 FQNEAQ. This CDR3 spans 16 amino acids. Trimming removed 1 base from V and 8 bases from J; junction bases left unmatched: 12. DNA for the CDR3: TGTGCCAGCAGCTTAGACCAACAAAGGACAGGGCAGGGCTACACCTTC. Its protein is CASSLDQQRTGQGYTF. Filled out from reference TRBV7-8 and TRBJ1-2, the complete variable domain reads GAGVSQSPRYKVAKRGQDVALRCDPISGHVSLFWYQQALGQGPEFLTYFQNEAQLDKSGLPSDRFFAERPEGSVSTLKIQRTQQEDSAVYLCASSLDQQRTGQGYTFGSGTRLTVV.

V and J are TRBV2 and TRBJ2-1; no clear D gene. CDR1 SNHLY and CDR2 FYNNEI come from the germline V gene. Trimming stripped 4 bases from V and 4 bases from J, with 14 bases between. The CDR3 sequence is 15 residues long. This CDR3 is CASSAGRSPYNEQFF. The CDR3 DNA reads TGTGCCAGCAGTGCCGGAAGGAGCCCTTACAATGAGCAGTTCTTC.

The CDR3 loop is CASSAREQGITDTQYF. In DNA, the CDR3 is TGTGCCAGCAGTGCCCGGGAGCAGGGTATTACGGATACGCAGTATTTT. The J gene is TRBJ2-3, the V gene TRBV25-1; a weak D match, TRBD2 (6 bases). V lost 4 bases and J lost 6, with 20 bases in between. Germline CDR1 and CDR2: MGHDK and SYGVNS. The CDR3 has 16 residues.

The V gene is TRBV5-1, the J gene TRBJ2-5, with 10 bases that match TRBD1. The V gene's germline CDR1 is SGHRS and CDR2 YFSETQ. Germline trimming cut 0 bases from V and 2 bases from J; bases unmatched to any gene: 1. The length of the CDR3 is 15 residues. CDR3 region: CASSLVDRGQETQYF. CDR3 bases: TGCGCCAGCAGCTTGGTGGACAGGGGGCAAGAGACCCAGTACTTC.

This clone was seen a handful of times. The chain is built from TRBV4-1 and TRBJ2-6, with 7 bases that match TRBD1. Germline CDR1 MGHRA, CDR2 YSYEKL. This CDR3 region has 15 residues. With V trimmed by 5 bases and J by 3 bases, 4 bases remained unmatched. CDR3 residues: CASSTQGSGANVLTF. CDR3 nucleotides: TGCGCCAGCAGCACACAGGGGAGTGGGGCCAACGTCCTGACTTTC.

For this clone: One end of the junction varies from germline; a read error may be responsible. The V call is TRBV5-1, the J call TRBJ2-1; weak D call: TRBD2 (5 bases). Germline CDR1 is SGHRS and CDR2 is YFSETQ. This CDR3 has 12 amino acids. The CDR3 is CASSLELQWRVF. Here the CDR3 DNA reads TGCGCCAGCAGCTTAGAACTTCAATGGCGGGTCTTC.

The rearrangement uses TRBV29-1 and TRBJ2-7; TRBD2 agrees at 15 bases. This CDR3 spans 16 amino acids. The germline CDR1 and CDR2 sequences are SQVTM and ANQGSEA. J lost 4 bases, V lost 1 base, and 5 bases had no gene match. The CDR3 loop reads CSVEGGTSGRIYEQYF. CDR3 DNA sequence: TGCAGCGTTGAAGGGGGGACTAGCGGGAGGATATACGAGCAGTACTTC.

The genes are TRBV6-1 and TRBJ2-2; 9 bases fit TRBD1. This CDR3 is built from 15 residues. The germline CDR1 and CDR2 sequences are MNHNS and SASEGT. With 8 bases clipped from V and 5 bases from J, the junction kept 9 bases outside the gene matches. CDR3 sequence: CASLLGGTGTGELFF. The DNA of the CDR3 is TGTGCCAGCCTTTTGGGAGGGACAGGGACCGGGGAGCTGTTTTTT.

J is TRBJ1-1 and V is TRBV4-1; D is unresolved. From germline, CDR1 is MGHRA and CDR2 YSYEKL. V was pared by 1 base and J by 0 bases, with 9 bases between. The CDR3 contains 15 residues. The CDR3 bases are TGCGCCAGCAGCCAAGGACACAGCATGAACACTGAAGCTTTCTTT. Amino acids: CASSQGHSMNTEAFF.